Presented here are 17 T cell receptor beta chains from one specimen sequenced in a study of CD8 T cells in Susac syndrome (dated by TCRdb to about 2019). The library was generated by the immunoSEQ multiplex PCR assay. RNA was extracted using the RNeasy kit, and roughly 0.5 to 1 microgram was reverse transcribed with random hexamers. Clones were called with MiXCR by TCRdb after fastp trimmed the public reads at Q25, and only in-frame beta chains were retained. Every CDR3 protein is listed once, alongside the most common genes and DNA of its rows. The sample contains 150,000 to 190,000 distinct CDR3 sequences, about 95% of them found a single time. The ten most abundant clones make up 0.15% to 0.2% of the sample. Input material: CD4+ T cells from PBMCs. All receptors derive from a human donor with Susac syndrome.

This chain links TRBV29-1 with TRBJ2-7; D possibly matches TRBD1 or TRBD2 (5 bases each). Germline loops: CDR1 SQVTM, CDR2 ANQGSEA. This CDR3 has 14 residues. V was pared by 0 bases and J by 2 bases, with 11 bases between. The CDR3 here is CSVEDSGTPYEQYF. In DNA, the CDR3 is TGCAGCGTTGAAGATTCAGGGACCCCCTACGAGCAGTACTTC.

The chain employs TRBV20-1 and TRBJ2-4; D not certain. V shed 1 base and J shed 7 bases, with 14 bases lying between them. Per germline, CDR1 DFQATT and CDR2 SNEGSKA (reference sequence). The CDR3 sequence is 14 residues long. DNA of the CDR3: TGCAGTGCTAGAGCTCCGTTAGGGTTGAACATTCAGTACTTC. It is translated as CSARAPLGLNIQYF.

A single count supports this clonotype. The CDR3 DNA reads TGTGCCAGCAGCCAAGGACAGGGGGAAACTGGGGCCAACGTCCTGACTTTC. This gives the protein CASSQGQGETGANVLTF. The rearrangement joins TRBV4-2 to TRBJ2-6, with TRBD1 identical over 9 bases. V lost 1 base, J lost 2 bases, and 3 bases stayed unmatched. Germline CDR1 reads LGHNA; CDR2 reads YNFKEQ. This CDR3 is 17 amino acids long.

This clonotype has only one observation. The chain joins TRBV6-6 to TRBJ2-3; 7 bases fit TRBD1. The J segment lost 3 bases and the V segment lost 4 bases, leaving 4 bases of the junction unmatched. In germline, CDR1 is MNHNY, CDR2 SVGAGI (reference sequence). The CDR3 length is 14 residues. The CDR3 reads CASSSTGVTDTQYF. Written as DNA, the CDR3 is TGTGCCAGCAGTTCTACAGGGGTTACAGATACGCAGTATTTT.

V is TRBV15 and J is TRBJ2-5, with 8 bases lining up with TRBD2. Germline CDR1 reads LNHNV; CDR2 reads YYDKDF (reference sequence). The CDR3 runs 16 residues. The ends lost 1 base at V and 5 bases at J; junction bases unmatched: 9. The CDR3 DNA sequence: TGTGCCACCAGCAGAGCCGGGGGGGCCAGGCGGGAGACCCAGTACTTC. Its translation is CATSRAGGARRETQYF.

The chain links TRBV29-1 to TRBJ2-5; tentative D call: TRBD2 (5 bases). Germline CDR1 is SQVTM and CDR2 is ANQGSEA. The ends were cut back, 8 bases at V and 4 bases at J, with 20 bases in the middle. The CDR3 has 14 amino acids. CDR3 residues: CSLDGTAGGETQYF. CDR3 bases: TGCAGCCTCGACGGTACGGCGGGCGGAGAGACCCAGTACTTC.

This chain uses TRBV12-3 or TRBV12-4 with TRBJ1-5, with no clear D. The CDR3 loop spans 13 amino acids. V lost 6 bases to trimming and J lost 6 bases, with 12 bases between them. The CDR3 coding sequence is TGTGCCAGCAGCTCCCAGCTTAGTCAGCCCCAGCATTTT. Its translation is CASSSQLSQPQHF.

V usage is TRBV25-1 and J usage is TRBJ1-2, with D unresolved. The CDR3 spans 11 residues. Germline CDR1 MGHDK, CDR2 SYGVNS. Trimming took 2 bases from V and 4 from J, leaving 2 bases between them. The CDR3 protein is CASSEVYGYTF. In nucleotides, the CDR3 is TGTGCCAGCAGTGAAGTCTATGGCTACACCTTC.

V is TRBV5-4 and J is TRBJ2-7; 8 bases align to TRBD1. Germline loops: CDR1 SGHNT, CDR2 YYREEE (reference sequence). Trimming cost V 4 bases and J 7 bases; bases outside gene matches: 16. The CDR3 extends over 16 amino acids. This CDR3 reads CASSEKGQGPTGEQYF. In DNA form, the CDR3 reads TGTGCCAGCAGCGAAAAAGGACAGGGTCCCACCGGGGAGCAGTACTTC.

The chain carries TRBV10-3 and TRBJ2-5; tentatively, D is TRBD2 (6 bases). This CDR3 comprises 14 residues. V lost 0 bases and J 6 bases, leaving 11 bases between the germline ends. From germline, CDR1 is ENHRY and CDR2 SYGVKD. CDR3 loop: CAISESSEGKTQYF. DNA of the CDR3: TGTGCCATCAGTGAGTCGTCGGAGGGGAAGACCCAGTACTTC.

The rearrangement joins TRBV29-1 to TRBJ1-2; D is unclear. The length of the CDR3 is 13 residues. Germline CDR1 and CDR2: SQVTM and ANQGSEA. The V end was cut by 6 bases, the J end by 3 bases, with 14 bases between. CDR3 nucleotides: TGCAGCGTCGGCGTTGGGAGGGACTATGGCTACACCTTC. Protein: CSVGVGRDYGYTF.

The CDR3 DNA reads as TGCAGCGTTTTCAGGGATCTTAATGGCTACACCTTC. It yields the protein CSVFRDLNGYTF. The genes are TRBV29-1 and TRBJ1-2, with D possibly TRBD1 on 5 matching bases. CDR1 is SQVTM and CDR2 is ANQGSEA in the germline V gene. The CDR3 sequence is 12 residues long. The V end lost 5 bases, the J end lost 6 bases, and 13 bases lay between the germline ends.

The V and J genes are TRBV5-4 and TRBJ2-7; the D gene is possibly TRBD2 (5 bases). The CDR3 extends over 12 amino acids. In germline, CDR1 is SGHNT, CDR2 YYREEE (reference sequence). Trimming shortened V by 3 bases and J by 6 bases, and 10 bases separated the two germline ends. CDR3 residues: CASSSAGGEQYF. The DNA of the CDR3 is TGTGCCAGCAGCTCCGCAGGAGGCGAGCAGTACTTC.

This rearrangement joins TRBV7-8 to TRBJ2-1, with a tentative D call TRBD2 (5 bases). CDR1 is SGHVS, CDR2 FQNEAQ, per germline. The CDR3 sequence is 14 residues long. V was trimmed by 5 bases and J by 3 bases, leaving 11 bases between them. CDR3 region: CASSPIGGYNEQFF. The DNA for the CDR3 is TGTGCCAGCAGCCCCATCGGAGGCTACAATGAGCAGTTCTTC.

The chain employs TRBV20-1 and TRBJ2-3; D is perhaps TRBD2 (6 bases). Germline V gene lookup returns CDR1 DFQATT and CDR2 SNEGSKA (reference sequence). There are 15 residues in the CDR3. Trimming left V 3 bases short and J 0 bases short, with 13 bases between. The CDR3 loop reads CSASRRATSTDTQYF. The CDR3, as DNA: TGCAGTGCTAGTAGGAGGGCCACTAGCACAGATACGCAGTATTTT.

This chain links TRBV11-2 with TRBJ1-6, with D maybe TRBD1 (6 bases). The CDR3 covers 16 residues. V gave up 5 bases and J gave up 7 bases, with 18 bases separating them. Germline CDR1 reads SGHAT; CDR2 reads FQNNGV. The DNA of the CDR3 is TGTGCCAGCAGCCCCCGGAGCGGGGGACAAAATTCACCCCTCCACTTT. It translates to CASSPRSGGQNSPLHF.

In this sample, this clonotype turned up once. The genes are TRBV27 and TRBJ1-1, with 10 positions matching TRBD1. Germline V CDR1 and CDR2: MNHEY, SMNVEV (reference sequence). This CDR3 is built from 15 residues. V was pared by 5 bases and J by 4 bases, with 7 bases of the junction left unmatched. The CDR3 is CASSPPGTGATEAFF. CDR3 bases: TGTGCCAGCAGTCCCCCCGGGACAGGGGCCACTGAAGCTTTCTTT.